Following are 17 T cell receptor beta chains from one sample sequenced in a study of beta chain features in type 1 diabetes. Sequencing targeted expressed TCRB transcripts, as all isolated RNA had been reverse transcribed. TCRdb's table, derived via immunoSEQ multiplex PCR, lists solely in-frame clones and lacks some. The data hold 130,000 or so clones, with around 9% observed a single time. Study-level findings and limits: TCRB CDR3s were moderately but significantly shorter in Type 1 diabetes patients in all four CD4+ subsets.

No antigens are known for them. Sequencing input: central memory CD4+ T cells from blood. The source of these receptors is a man aged 30 to 39 with type 1 diabetes.

The chain recombines TRBV7-8 with TRBJ2-4; D unclear. The CDR3 runs 15 residues. V shed 5 bases and J shed 0 bases, with 11 bases lying between them. The germline V gene encodes CDR1 SGHVS and CDR2 FQNEAQ. The CDR3 DNA follows: TGTGCCAGCAGCGCTCGACTGTTAGCCAAAAACATTCAGTACTTC. This gives the protein CASSARLLAKNIQYF.

The table lists this clone with a few counts. This chain connects TRBV11-3 to TRBJ2-1; a weak D match, TRBD2 (5 bases). The V gene lost 2 bases and the J gene lost 5 bases, with 10 bases spanning the gap. The CDR3 contains 14 residues. CDR1 is SGHNT and CDR2 is YENEEA in the germline V gene. The CDR3: CASSLRRGNNEQFF. The DNA for the CDR3 is TGTGCCAGCAGCTTAAGACGGGGAAACAATGAGCAGTTCTTC.

The chain is built from TRBV30 and TRBJ2-3, with D tentatively TRBD2 (7 bases). Trimming shortened V by 0 bases and J by 2 bases, and 12 bases separated the two germline ends. This CDR3 contains 15 residues. Germline CDR1 is GTSNPN and CDR2 is SVGIG (reference sequence). The CDR3 DNA sequence: TGTGCCTGGAGTGTAGGGGGGGGGCCCACAGATACGCAGTATTTT. Its translation: CAWSVGGGPTDTQYF.

The gene calls are TRBV28 and TRBJ2-7, with 9 bases that match TRBD1. Unmatched junction bases numbered 4, after V lost 3 bases and J lost 1 base. CDR1 is MDHEN and CDR2 is SYDVKM in the germline V gene. The CDR3 is 15 residues long. The CDR3 DNA reads TGTGCCAGCAGTTTGGGACAGGGTGGGTCCTACGAGCAGTACTTC. Its protein product is CASSLGQGGSYEQYF.

The chain uses TRBV10-3 and TRBJ2-6; D may be TRBD1 (6 bases). Trimming removed 7 bases from V and 1 base from J, with 11 bases in between. CDR1 is ENHRY, CDR2 SYGVKD, per germline. CDR3 length equals 15 residues. CDR3 protein: CAIKDSSSGANVLTF. The CDR3 DNA reads TGTGCCATCAAGGACAGTTCTTCTGGGGCCAACGTCCTGACTTTC.

This clone was counted a few times. J is TRBJ1-2 and V is TRBV7-2; D not resolved. CDR3 length: 12 amino acids. Germline V gene sequence: CDR1 SGHTA, CDR2 FQGNSA. Trimming took 1 base from V and 8 from J, leaving 8 bases between them. CDR3 amino acids: CASSLVMGGYTF. In nucleotides, the CDR3 is TGTGCCAGCAGCTTAGTGATGGGCGGCTACACCTTC.

This clone came up a few times. The V gene is TRBV4-1, the J gene TRBJ1-1, with 7 bases identical to TRBD1. The CDR3 is 13 amino acids. Germline assignment: CDR1 MGHRA and CDR2 YSYEKL. After removal of 1 base from V and 9 bases from J, the junction contained 5 bases not matched to a gene. CDR3 coding DNA: TGCGCCAGCAGCCAAGGTGAGACAGGGCAAGCTTTCTTT. Encoded protein: CASSQGETGQAFF.

This chain uses TRBV10-3 with TRBJ2-7; 9 bases align to TRBD1. This CDR3 has 16 amino acids. Unmatched junction bases numbered 8, after V lost 3 bases and J lost 2 bases. Germline CDR1 reads ENHRY; CDR2 reads SYGVKD. The CDR3, as DNA: TGTGCCATCAGTGACCCGACAGGGGGAGGTACCTACGAGCAGTACTTC. Its translation: CAISDPTGGGTYEQYF.

This clone has a handful of counts. The CDR3 loop reads CASSPGTSGPETQYF. The CDR3 DNA follows: TGTGCCAGCAGTCCCGGGACTAGCGGGCCAGAGACCCAGTACTTC. The genes are TRBV6-6 and TRBJ2-5; 12 positions match TRBD2. The ends lost 5 bases at V and 4 bases at J; junction bases unmatched: 5. The CDR3 consists of 15 residues. Germline CDR1 is MNHNY and CDR2 is SVGAGI (reference sequence).

In its sample, this clone was seen a few times. This sequence joins TRBV11-2 and TRBJ2-6, with D tentatively TRBD2 (5 bases). Trimming took off 5 bases at V and 3 bases at J, with 11 bases between the two ends. Germline CDR1 is SGHAT and CDR2 is FQNNGV. The CDR3 extends over 15 amino acids. The CDR3 protein is CASSLTRGGANVLTF. The CDR3 nucleotides read TGTGCCAGCAGCCTAACTAGAGGTGGGGCCAACGTCCTGACTTTC. Variable domain in full (rest from reference TRBV11-2 and TRBJ2-6): EAGVAQSPRYKIIEKRQSVAFWCNPISGHATLYWYQQILGQGPKLLIQFQNNGVVDDSQLPKDRFSAERLKGVDSTLKIQPAKLEDSAVYLCASSLTRGGANVLTFGAGSRLTVL.

This clone was recorded a few times. The CDR3 is CSAEENTEAFF. DNA for the CDR3: TGCAGTGCAGAGGAGAACACTGAAGCTTTCTTT. The rearrangement links TRBV20-1 to TRBJ1-1; D not certain. CDR1 is DFQATT, CDR2 SNEGSKA, per germline (reference sequence). This CDR3 contains 11 residues. The V gene lost 6 bases and the J gene lost 1 base, with 6 bases spanning the gap.

This clone was seen more than once but under ten times. The chain carries TRBV27 and TRBJ1-6; D is perhaps TRBD1 (5 bases). V was clipped by 5 bases and J by 10 bases, with 15 bases between them. CDR1 MNHEY and CDR2 SMNVEV come from the germline V gene (reference sequence). This CDR3 contains 14 residues. CDR3 DNA: TGTGCCAGCAGTCCTGGGGACTGGAGCTCACCCCTCCACTTT. This gives the protein CASSPGDWSSPLHF.

The gene calls are TRBV5-1 and TRBJ1-1; D not resolved. The CDR3 extends over 13 amino acids. Trimming removed 2 bases from V and 2 bases from J, with 7 bases in between. Germline CDR1 and CDR2: SGHRS and YFSETQ. DNA of the CDR3: TGCGCCAGCAGCTTCGAGGGCAACACTGAAGCTTTCTTT. Translating gives CASSFEGNTEAFF.

This chain joins TRBV5-8 and TRBJ2-5; a possible D gene is TRBD1 (6 bases). The CDR3 sequence is 13 residues long. V was trimmed by 0 bases and J by 6 bases, leaving 9 bases between them. Germline values: CDR1 SGHTS, CDR2 YDEGEE. In nucleotides, the CDR3 is TGTGCCAGCAGCTTGGACAGGGAAAAGACCCAGTACTTC. Protein sequence: CASSLDREKTQYF.

CDR3 sequence reads: CASSLDSGNTGELFF. In DNA form, the CDR3 reads TGCGCCAGCAGCTTGGACTCGGGGAACACCGGGGAGCTGTTTTTT. The V call is TRBV5-1, the J call TRBJ2-2; unclear D gene. The germline V gene has CDR1 SGHRS and CDR2 YFSETQ. The germline V and J ends were trimmed by 0 bases and 1 base, with 7 bases remaining between them. The CDR3 is 15 residues long.

The chain links TRBV7-2 to TRBJ2-1; 11 bases fit TRBD2. CDR3 length equals 15 residues. With 6 bases clipped from V and 7 bases from J, the junction kept 8 bases outside the gene matches. Germline CDR1 SGHTA, CDR2 FQGNSA. DNA for the CDR3: TGTGCCAGCAGTCTAGCGGGGGGACACCTAAATGAGCAGTTCTTC. Protein product: CASSLAGGHLNEQFF.

This clone was found a few times. The chain uses TRBV9 and TRBJ2-2; 10 bases are shared with TRBD2. Trimming took 4 bases from V and 4 from J; bases not matched to a gene: 7. Germline CDR1 and CDR2: SGDLS and YYNGEE. The CDR3 is 16 amino acids. The CDR3 DNA sequence: TGTGCCAGCAGCTCACCTAGCGGGGGACTCACCGGGGAGCTGTTTTTT. Translated, it gives CASSSPSGGLTGELFF.